The entry below describes one TCR beta chain. Its antigen remains unknown. The missing CDR3 end, 3 residues past where the read stops, is filled in from the germline J gene. This specimen comes from a study of T cells in women clearing cervical HPV infection. Study information: HLA type stays a possible confounder, typing being limited.

The germline gives CDR1 GTSNPN, CDR2 SVGIG (reference sequence). This CDR3 is built from 14 residues. Trimming cost V 7 bases and J 5 bases; bases outside gene matches: 12. Study-level results: CIN3+ cases had significantly higher TCR richness than controls; evenness did not differ. TRBV6-7 abundance was lower in cases than controls (about 0.099% versus 0.16%).

Dot-blot hybridization genotyped cervical HPV amplified with MY09/MY11 PCR. The table came from immunoSEQ multiplex PCR; TCRdb's copy has only in-frame clones and leaves some out. This sample's table has some 39,000 clones. The gene calls are TRBV30 and TRBJ1-2, with TRBD1 identical over 8 bases. Sequencing input: blood buffy coat. The TCR sequence derives from a woman between 18 and 75 years old with a cervical HPV16 infection that either progressed to CIN3+ or cleared (not recorded which). Partial CDR3 DNA: TGTGCCTCCGACGACAGGGGCCGGGGATATGGC. Its protein is CASDDRGRGYG. The whole CDR3 protein is CASDDRGRGYGYTF. Combining the CDR3 with reference TRBV30 and TRBJ1-2 gives the whole variable domain SQTIHQWPATLVQPVGSPLSLECTVEGTSNPNLYWYRQAAGRGLQLLFYSVGIGQISSEVPQNLSASRPQDRQFILSSKKLLLSDSGFYLCASDDRGRGYGYTFGSGTRLTVV.